The 17 T cell receptor beta chains presented below share a single source sample, sequenced in a study of PD-1 blockade in classical Hodgkin lymphoma. Assay: immunoSEQ multiplex PCR; the TCRdb copy retains only in-frame clones and omits some. The repertoire holds approximately 6,700 clones, approximately 86% seen once, with roughly 40% in the top ten. As for time point: cycle 4 day 1 (C4D1), after 6 weeks of nivolumab. Each and every patient relapsed after autologous stem cell transplantation, and patients got differing brentuximab vedotin exposure. This material consisted of peripheral blood mononuclear cells (PBMCs), taken before the fourth cycle of nivolumab. These receptors all stem from a human donor with classical Hodgkin lymphoma.

This chain connects TRBV5-1 to TRBJ2-3; D is unclear. Trimming shortened V by 4 bases and J by 3 bases, and 9 bases separated the two germline ends. The CDR3 runs to 13 residues. Germline CDR1 and CDR2: SGHRS and YFSETQ. The CDR3: CASSLQVTDTQYF. CDR3 in DNA: TGCGCCAGCAGCCTCCAGGTGACAGATACGCAGTATTTT.

J is TRBJ2-3 and V is TRBV10-1, with 11 positions matching TRBD1. In germline, CDR1 is WNHNN, CDR2 SYGVQD (reference sequence). The CDR3 is 14 residues long. J gave up 6 bases and V 6 bases, and 5 bases lay outside the gene matches. The CDR3 region has the DNA TGCGCCAGCAGCCCGGGACAGGGGGTGGATACGCAGTATTTT. This translates into CASSPGQGVDTQYF.

This chain joins TRBV6-4 and TRBJ1-2, with TRBD1 identical over 9 bases. V dropped 5 bases and J dropped 6; count of bases not matched to a gene: 4. Germline CDR1 is MRHNA and CDR2 is SNTAGT. The CDR3 is 13 amino acids. The CDR3 DNA is TGTGCCAGCAGTATTACAGGGGGCAATGGCTACACCTTC. This encodes CASSITGGNGYTF.

This clone appeared a few times. This chain connects TRBV5-6 to TRBJ1-6, with D maybe TRBD1 (6 bases). Germline CDR1 is SGHDT and CDR2 is YYEEEE. CDR3 length equals 17 residues. V dropped 7 bases and J dropped 6 bases, with 23 bases sitting between them. The CDR3 protein is CASAIGGRQTTNSPLHF. As DNA, the CDR3 is TGTGCCAGCGCTATAGGGGGGAGACAGACTACTAATTCACCCCTCCACTTT.

The chain is built from TRBV7-3 and TRBJ2-5; 8 bases agree with TRBD1. The CDR3 has 13 amino acids. V lost 4 bases, J lost 6 bases, and 4 bases stayed unmatched. Germline CDR1 and CDR2: SGHTA and FQGTGA. Written as DNA, the CDR3 is TGTGCCAGCAGCTCCGACAGGGGTCAGACCCAGTACTTC. Protein product: CASSSDRGQTQYF.

The chain recombines TRBV6-1 with TRBJ1-5; TRBD1 is a possible D gene (6 bases). The CDR3 consists of 16 residues. Germline loops: CDR1 MNHNS, CDR2 SASEGT. The V end lost 2 bases, the J end lost 1 base, and 12 bases lay between the germline ends. The CDR3 nucleotides read TGTGCCAGCAGTGAATGGGGGGCAGGGAGCAATCAGCCCCAGCATTTT. Its translation is CASSEWGAGSNQPQHF.

The chain is built from TRBV18 and TRBJ2-6; D is ambiguous. Germline values: CDR1 KGHSH, CDR2 LQKENI. Trimming pared 3 bases from V and 0 bases from J, leaving 18 bases between. This CDR3 region has 19 residues. CDR3 coding DNA: TGTGCCAGCTCACCCACGGTGGCAGGCGCTAACTCTGGGGCCAACGTCCTGACTTTC. Its protein is CASSPTVAGANSGANVLTF.

V usage is TRBV6-5 and J usage is TRBJ1-5, with TRBD1 as a possible D gene (6 bases). V gave up 7 bases and J gave up 1 base, with 11 bases separating them. Looked up from germline, CDR1 is MNHEY and CDR2 is SVGAGI. CDR3 length equals 14 residues. The CDR3 reads CASKEQGSNQPQHF. CDR3 nucleotides: TGTGCCAGCAAGGAACAGGGAAGCAATCAGCCCCAGCATTTT.

This clone was seen only once. The chain couples TRBV6-1 to TRBJ1-1; 9 bases line up with TRBD1. Germline assignment: CDR1 MNHNS and CDR2 SASEGT. CDR3 length: 13 amino acids. Unmatched junction bases numbered 2, after V lost 6 bases and J lost 3 bases. The CDR3 region has the DNA TGTGCCAGCAGGGACAGGGGATACACTGAAGCTTTCTTT. It is translated as CASRDRGYTEAFF.

The chain carries TRBV30 and TRBJ1-6; D is uncertain. Per germline, CDR1 GTSNPN and CDR2 SVGIG (reference sequence). The V gene lost 3 bases and the J gene lost 7 bases, with 7 bases spanning the gap. The CDR3 is 12 residues long. The CDR3 DNA is TGTGCCTGGAGCGGCGGGAATTCACCCCTCCACTTT. It yields the protein CAWSGGNSPLHF.

CDR3 DNA: TGCAGCGTTGAGGGGTCGGTAGGTCGAGGATCCTACGAGCAGTACGTC. Amino acids: CSVEGSVGRGSYEQYV. V usage is TRBV29-1 and J usage is TRBJ2-7; D gene uncertain. The V and J ends lost 3 bases and 1 base respectively, with 19 bases between them. The CDR3 is made up of 16 amino acids. Germline CDR1 and CDR2: SQVTM and ANQGSEA.

The V gene is TRBV19, the J gene TRBJ1-5, with 10 positions matching TRBD1. The germline V gene has CDR1 LNHDA and CDR2 SQIVND (reference sequence). The CDR3 consists of 13 residues. The trim removed 10 bases at V and 9 bases at J, leaving 9 bases unmatched. CDR3 protein: CATNRDRGWPQHF. The CDR3 bases are TGTGCCACCAACCGGGACAGGGGATGGCCCCAGCATTTT.

This clone appeared a single time. The CDR3 protein is CASSPPGLAGGDEQFF. CDR3 nucleotides: TGTGCCAGCTCACCACCCGGTCTAGCGGGAGGGGATGAGCAGTTCTTC. The rearrangement uses TRBV18 and TRBJ2-1, with 12 bases matching TRBD2. After removal of 0 bases from V and 8 bases from J, the junction contained 5 bases not matched to a gene. Looked up from germline, CDR1 is KGHSH and CDR2 is LQKENI. The CDR3 totals 16 residues.

The CDR3 loop reads CASSLIGQGADTQYF. DNA of the CDR3: TGTGCCAGCAGCTTAATTGGACAGGGGGCAGATACGCAGTATTTT. The chain carries TRBV7-3 and TRBJ2-3, with TRBD1 identical over 10 bases. CDR1 and CDR2 from the germline V gene are SGHTA and FQGTGA. Germline trimming cut 1 base from V and 4 bases from J; bases unmatched to any gene: 2. The CDR3 runs to 15 residues.

The chain combines TRBV11-2 with TRBJ2-1, with D maybe TRBD2 (6 bases). Germline values: CDR1 SGHAT, CDR2 FQNNGV. The CDR3 runs 14 residues. Trimming removed 6 bases from V and 5 bases from J, with 14 bases in between. In nucleotides, the CDR3 is TGTGCCAGCAGTCCCTTCGGGACTCACAATGAGCAGTTCTTC. This codes for CASSPFGTHNEQFF.

The chain employs TRBV29-1 and TRBJ1-2; perhaps TRBD1 as D (5 bases). Germline CDR1 is SQVTM and CDR2 is ANQGSEA. Trimming stripped 7 bases from V and 4 bases from J, with 13 bases between. The CDR3 contains 12 residues. Here the CDR3 reads CSASDSLYGYTF. Here the CDR3 DNA reads TGCAGCGCCTCAGACAGTCTCTATGGCTACACCTTC.

V is TRBV5-6 and J is TRBJ2-7; D might be TRBD1 (6 bases). Between the trimmed V and J ends, which lost 1 base and 6 bases, there was a span of 17 bases. The CDR3 covers 15 residues. Germline loops: CDR1 SGHDT, CDR2 YYEEEE. The CDR3 nucleotides are TGTGCCAGCAGCTTGTTCTCAACAGGGCTAAGCGAGCAGTACGTC. As protein: CASSLFSTGLSEQYV.